The source of this T cell receptor (beta chain) is a study of OX40 agonist ivuxolimab in advanced cancers. Trimming removed 10 bases from V and 4 bases from J; junction bases left unmatched: 6. The CDR3 is 13 residues long. CDR1 and CDR2 from the germline V gene are ENHRY and SYGVKD. The assay was immunoSEQ multiplex PCR, and TCRdb's table has in-frame clones only and misses some. The sample shows 60,000 to 70,000 clones, 86% of them seen only once. The TCR originated in an adult with an advanced solid tumor such as melanoma, head and neck, liver or kidney cancer. The gene calls are TRBV10-3 and TRBJ2-5; the match to TRBD1 covers 10 bases. The sample consisted of CD4+ or CD8+ T cells sorted from blood, taken in a trial of the OX40 agonist ivuxolimab. The CDR3 here is CATTGTGVETQYF. Here the CDR3 DNA reads TGTGCCACAACCGGGACAGGGGTAGAGACCCAGTACTTC.